Following are 12 T cell receptor beta chains from one sample sequenced in a study of beta chain features in type 1 diabetes. Expressed TCRB transcripts were sequenced after all isolated RNA was converted to cDNA. Sequencing was performed with immunoSEQ multiplex PCR; in TCRdb, only in-frame clones are kept and a portion is missing. The sample holds roughly 240,000 clones, 14% seen once. Input material: naive CD4+ T cells from blood. All receptors come from a woman aged 40 to 50 in good health.

The genes are TRBV27 and TRBJ2-7; tentative D call: TRBD2 (5 bases). The germline CDR1 and CDR2 sequences are MNHEY and SMNVEV (reference sequence). This CDR3 contains 16 residues. The germline V and J ends were trimmed by 4 bases and 3 bases, with 19 bases remaining between them. CDR3 in amino acids: CASSSSGLARNYEQYF. The DNA of the CDR3 is TGTGCCAGCAGTTCCTCCGGGCTAGCCCGAAACTACGAGCAGTACTTC.

This chain joins TRBV2 and TRBJ2-7; no reliable D call. The CDR3 is 12 residues long. Germline V gene sequence: CDR1 SNHLY, CDR2 FYNNEI. V shed 7 bases and J shed 9 bases, with 16 bases lying between them. CDR3 nucleotide sequence: TGTGCCAGCATCACTTCCCCCCACGGGCAGTACTTC. Translated: CASITSPHGQYF.

This sequence joins TRBV5-1 and TRBJ1-6; maybe TRBD1 (6 bases). The germline V and J ends were trimmed by 2 bases and 10 bases, with 10 bases remaining between them. From germline, CDR1 is SGHRS and CDR2 YFSETQ. The CDR3 contains 13 residues. The CDR3 coding sequence is TGCGCCAGCAGCTTAAACAGGGAGTCACCCCTCCACTTT. Amino acids: CASSLNRESPLHF.

J is TRBJ2-2 and V is TRBV4-1; perhaps TRBD1 as D (6 bases). The V gene lost 2 bases and the J gene lost 0 bases, with 10 bases spanning the gap. CDR3 length: 16 amino acids. Germline assignment: CDR1 MGHRA and CDR2 YSYEKL. The CDR3 DNA reads as TGCGCCAGCAGCCAACCCAGGGGAACGAACACCGGGGAGCTGTTTTTT. As protein: CASSQPRGTNTGELFF.

In this sample, this clone turned up a few times. In DNA form, the CDR3 reads TGTGCCAGCAGCCCCGACACCGGCCACACAGATACGCAGTATTTT. It codes for CASSPDTGHTDTQYF. The gene calls are TRBV5-4 and TRBJ2-3; D not certain. V lost 4 bases and J lost 2, with 14 bases in between. The germline V gene encodes CDR1 SGHNT and CDR2 YYREEE (reference sequence). This CDR3 has 15 residues.

A few counts support this clone. The rearrangement uses TRBV27 and TRBJ1-1; the D is unclear. Trimming left V 8 bases short and J 4 bases short, with 14 bases between. The CDR3 extends over 13 amino acids. Germline lookup yields CDR1 MNHEY and CDR2 SMNVEV (reference sequence). As DNA, the CDR3 is TGTGCCAGCCACCGGTCTAGCGCCACTGAAGCTTTCTTT. Protein product: CASHRSSATEAFF.

The chain carries TRBV18 and TRBJ2-7, with a possible D match to TRBD2 (6 bases). The germline V gene encodes CDR1 KGHSH and CDR2 LQKENI. This CDR3 has 14 residues. V lost 6 bases and J lost 6, with 18 bases in between. CDR3 bases: TGTGCCAGCTCCCTTAGACTAGAGGGCCGCGAGCAGTACTTC. This translates into CASSLRLEGREQYF.

Only a few counts were recorded for this clone. In the same sample, other DNA sequences code for this CDR3. The gene calls are TRBV19 and TRBJ1-5; TRBD1 might be the D (5 bases). The CDR3 length is 14 residues. Germline CDR1 reads LNHDA; CDR2 reads SQIVND (reference sequence). V was pared by 8 bases and J by 4 bases, with 15 bases between. The CDR3 bases are TGTGCCAGTCGGGTAAGGGGAGGGAATCAGCCCCAGCATTTT. Translating gives CASRVRGGNQPQHF.

The CDR3 sequence is CASSSRTGQGLFYEQYF. The DNA for the CDR3 is TGTGCCAGCAGCTCCAGAACCGGGCAGGGCCTTTTCTACGAGCAGTACTTC. V and J are TRBV9 and TRBJ2-7; possibly TRBD1 for D (5 bases). The V and J ends lost 4 bases and 3 bases respectively, with 23 bases between them. Germline V gene lookup returns CDR1 SGDLS and CDR2 YYNGEE. The CDR3 is 17 amino acids.

V usage is TRBV5-6 and J usage is TRBJ2-3; 7 bases line up with TRBD2. CDR1 is SGHDT and CDR2 is YYEEEE in the germline V gene. V shed 1 base, J shed 5 bases, and the junction held 13 bases outside the gene matches. CDR3 length: 17 amino acids. The CDR3 DNA reads TGTGCCAGCAGCTTGTCTGGTGGTCGCGGGGGAGTAGATACGCAGTATTTT. Translated, it gives CASSLSGGRGGVDTQYF.

This clone occurred a few times. This chain joins TRBV9 and TRBJ1-1; the D gene is possibly TRBD1 (5 bases). With 2 bases removed from V and 7 bases from J, the gap between germline ends came to 18 bases. There are 15 residues in the CDR3. Germline loops: CDR1 SGDLS, CDR2 YYNGEE. Written as DNA, the CDR3 is TGTGCCAGCAGCGTCATCGGGGGGGGAGTGAGTGAAGCTTTCTTT. Translated: CASSVIGGGVSEAFF.

This clone was observed a few times. The chain joins TRBV4-2 to TRBJ2-6; possibly TRBD1 for D (6 bases). The CDR3 spans 18 residues. V was trimmed by 1 base and J by 0 bases, leaving 13 bases between them. The germline V gene has CDR1 LGHNA and CDR2 YNFKEQ. CDR3 sequence (DNA): TGTGCCAGCAGCCAAGCCGGGACGGACAGCTCTGGGGCCAACGTCCTGACTTTC. Translation: CASSQAGTDSSGANVLTF.